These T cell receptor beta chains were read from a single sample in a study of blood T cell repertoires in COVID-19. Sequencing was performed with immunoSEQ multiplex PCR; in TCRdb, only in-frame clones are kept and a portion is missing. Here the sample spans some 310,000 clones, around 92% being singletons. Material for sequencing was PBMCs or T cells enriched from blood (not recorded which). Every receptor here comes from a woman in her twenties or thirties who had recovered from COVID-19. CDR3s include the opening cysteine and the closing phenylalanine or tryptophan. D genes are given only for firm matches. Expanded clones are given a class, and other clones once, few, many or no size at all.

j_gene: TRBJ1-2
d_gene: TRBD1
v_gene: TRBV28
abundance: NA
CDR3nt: TGTGCCAGCAGCTCCGGAGACAGGGGACCTTATGGCTACACCTTC
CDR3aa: CASSSGDRGPYGYTF

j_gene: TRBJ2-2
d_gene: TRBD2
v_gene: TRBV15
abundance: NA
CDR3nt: TGTGCCACCAGCCCGTCAGCACTAGCGGGAGGTAACGGGGAGCTGTTTTTT
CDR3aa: CATSPSALAGGNGELFF

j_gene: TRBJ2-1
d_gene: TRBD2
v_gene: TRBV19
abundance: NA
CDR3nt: TGTGCCAGTAGTATAGATTTTGGACTAGCGGGAAACAATGAGCAGTTCTTC
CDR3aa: CASSIDFGLAGNNEQFF

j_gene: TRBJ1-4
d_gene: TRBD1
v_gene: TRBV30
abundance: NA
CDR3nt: TGTGCCTGGAGCCCACAGGGGGCCGGTGAAAAACTGTTTTTT
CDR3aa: CAWSPQGAGEKLFF

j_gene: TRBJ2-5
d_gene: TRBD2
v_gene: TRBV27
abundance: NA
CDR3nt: TGTGCCAGCAGTTTACTCCCTAGCGGAACCGGGGGGACCCAGTACTTC
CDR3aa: CASSLLPSGTGGTQYF

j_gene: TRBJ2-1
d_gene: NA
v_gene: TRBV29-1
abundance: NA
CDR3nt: TGCAGCGCACAACCGCTAGCGTCGTACAATGAGCAGTTCTTC
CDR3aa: CSAQPLASYNEQFF

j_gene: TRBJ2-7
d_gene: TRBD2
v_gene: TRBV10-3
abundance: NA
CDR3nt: TGTGCCATCAGTGCTCCCCTAGCGGGGACTTACGAGCAGTACTTC
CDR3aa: CAISAPLAGTYEQYF

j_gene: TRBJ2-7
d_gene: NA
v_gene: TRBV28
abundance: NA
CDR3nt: TGTGCCAGCAGTTTTGGGGGACAACACTCCTACGAGCAGTACTTC
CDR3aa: CASSFGGQHSYEQYF

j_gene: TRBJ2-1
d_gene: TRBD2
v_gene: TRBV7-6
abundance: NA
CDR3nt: TGTGCCAGCAGCTTAGCTTCCCAACCAATGGGACTAGCGGGAGGTCCCTACAATGAGCAGTTCTTC
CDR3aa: CASSLASQPMGLAGGPYNEQFF

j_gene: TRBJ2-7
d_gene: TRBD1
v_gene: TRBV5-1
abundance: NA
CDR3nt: TGCGCCAGCAGCCCATTGGTGGGGACAGCGACCTACGAGCAGTACTTC
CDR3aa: CASSPLVGTATYEQYF

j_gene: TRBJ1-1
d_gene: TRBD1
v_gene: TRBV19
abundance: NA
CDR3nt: TGTGCCAGTATGGGACAGGGGTTCACTGAAGCTTTCTTT
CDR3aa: CASMGQGFTEAFF

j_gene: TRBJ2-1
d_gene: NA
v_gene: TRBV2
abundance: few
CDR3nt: TGTGCCAGCAGTGTAGCGTCCCGGGCCTACAATGAGCAGTTCTTC
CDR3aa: CASSVASRAYNEQFF

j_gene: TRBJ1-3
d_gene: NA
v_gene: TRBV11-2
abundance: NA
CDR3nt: TGTGCCAGCAGCTTAGATCCGGGTACGGGAAACACCATATATTTT
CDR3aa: CASSLDPGTGNTIYF

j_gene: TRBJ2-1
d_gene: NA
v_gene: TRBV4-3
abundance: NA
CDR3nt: TGCGCCAGCAGCCAAGATACATACAATGAGCAGTTCTTC
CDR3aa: CASSQDTYNEQFF

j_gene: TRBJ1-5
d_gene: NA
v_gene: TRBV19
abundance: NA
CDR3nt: TGTGCCAGTAGCCCTTTGGGGGGGGCGCTCAATCAGCCCCAGCATTTT
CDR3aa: CASSPLGGALNQPQHF